This T cell receptor (beta chain) comes out of a study of T cell clones after liver transplantation. Study background: Blood was drawn pre-transplant, before withdrawal, and after full or failed withdrawal. Study observations and caveats: Migration into the graft, not deletion, may explain lost graft donor-reactive T cells.

CDR1 is SNHLY and CDR2 is FYNNEI in the germline V gene. The CDR3 length is 13 residues. Losses at the gene ends were 6 bases for V and 1 base for J; bases not matched to a gene: 1. Data came from immunoSEQ multiplex PCR; TCRdb stores just in-frame clones and leaves some out. The repertoire has some 120,000 clones, around nine tenths of them found once; the top ten carry 0.83%. Details on this clone: Antigen: not known.

Specimen: CD4+ T cells from blood, collected 12 months after liver transplant. The TCR was taken from a human patient who received a liver transplant. Some T cells may have originated in the graft donor. This chain links TRBV2 with TRBJ2-5, with 8 bases that match TRBD1. The CDR3 sequence is CASSDRGQETQYF. As DNA, the CDR3 is TGTGCCAGCAGCGACAGGGGCCAAGAGACCCAGTACTTC.